One and the same sample provided the 26 T cell receptor beta chains below, sequenced in a study of blood T cell repertoires in COVID-19. Profiled with immunoSEQ multiplex PCR; TCRdb holds only in-frame clones, not every one. The repertoire includes 200,000 to 250,000 clones, 84% of them detected once, and 20% sits in the top ten. The source material was peripheral blood. The source of these receptors is a man in his thirties or forties with active or convalescent COVID-19.

This clone was detected ten times or more. The rearrangement uses TRBV14 and TRBJ1-6, with a tentative D call TRBD1 (6 bases). Germline V gene lookup returns CDR1 SGHDN and CDR2 FVKESK. The CDR3 extends over 15 amino acids. Deletions cut 0 bases from V and 7 bases from J, with 10 bases between. The CDR3 region is CASSQETGINSPLHF. The CDR3 DNA reads TGTGCCAGCAGCCAAGAAACAGGGATAAATTCACCCCTCCACTTT.

This rearrangement joins TRBV9 to TRBJ2-1; perhaps TRBD2 as D (6 bases). The V gene lost 2 bases and the J gene lost 5 bases, with 8 bases spanning the gap. This CDR3 comprises 13 residues. Per the germline V gene, CDR1 is SGDLS and CDR2 is YYNGEE. In nucleotides, the CDR3 is TGTGCCAGCAGCGTCGGCGGGAACAATGAGCAGTTCTTC. Translation gives CASSVGGNNEQFF.

In this sample, this clone turned up once. The chain uses TRBV12-3 or TRBV12-4 and TRBJ2-7, with D uncertain. The V end was cut by 2 bases, the J end by 4 bases, with 9 bases between. The CDR3 runs to 13 residues. Written as DNA, the CDR3 is TGTGCCAGCAGTTTAAGTTTCCAGTACGAGCAGTACTTC. This gives the protein CASSLSFQYEQYF.

This chain links TRBV27 with TRBJ1-1; 9 nucleotides agree with TRBD1. The junction had 9 bases not matched to a gene; V was cut back by 5 bases and J by 5 bases. Germline-derived CDR1 and CDR2 are MNHEY and SMNVEV (reference sequence). The CDR3 sequence is 15 residues long. CDR3 DNA sequence: TGTGCCAGCAGTCCCTGGACAGGGGAGGATACTGAAGCTTTCTTT. Amino acids: CASSPWTGEDTEAFF.

As concerns this clone: This could be a read error, since a much larger clone is one nucleotide away. This CDR3 reads CARSSSRGGGNEQFF. The CDR3 coding sequence is TGTGCCCGCAGTTCCTCTCGCGGGGGGGGGAATGAGCAGTTCTTC. The rearrangement uses TRBV6-4 and TRBJ2-1, with TRBD2 matching over 9 bases. The CDR3 runs to 15 residues. Germline CDR1 is MRHNA and CDR2 is SNTAGT.

V gene TRBV6-5 combines with J gene TRBJ1-2; D ambiguous. Germline lookup yields CDR1 MNHEY and CDR2 SVGAGI. CDR3 length: 14 residues. V dropped 2 bases and J dropped 2 bases, with 9 bases sitting between them. CDR3 nucleotide sequence: TGTGCCAGCAGTTACCAGAAGAGGAACTATGGCTACACCTTC. Translated, it gives CASSYQKRNYGYTF.

V and J are TRBV20-1 and TRBJ1-4; D is perhaps TRBD1 (6 bases). The CDR3 is made up of 11 amino acids. Trimming cost V 3 bases and J 8 bases, with 7 bases left between them. The germline V gene encodes CDR1 DFQATT and CDR2 SNEGSKA (reference sequence). CDR3 bases: TGCAGTGCTAGGACAGGAGAAAAACTGTTTTTT. This gives the protein CSARTGEKLFF.

This sequence joins TRBV4-2 and TRBJ2-7, with TRBD2 identical over 8 bases. V trimming: 3 bases; J trimming: 2 bases; junction bases outside the gene matches: 6. The CDR3 spans 15 residues. Per the germline V gene, CDR1 is LGHNA and CDR2 is YNFKEQ. Written as DNA, the CDR3 is TGTGCCAGCAGCCATGAGCGGGAGTCAACCTACGAGCAGTACTTC. Its translation is CASSHERESTYEQYF.

The chain recombines TRBV28 with TRBJ1-1; the D is unclear. The CDR3 consists of 13 residues. V lost 3 bases and J 2 bases, leaving 7 bases between the germline ends. The germline V gene encodes CDR1 MDHEN and CDR2 SYDVKM. CDR3 sequence (DNA): TGTGCCAGCAGTTTGGGCGTAAACACTGAAGCTTTCTTT. Translated: CASSLGVNTEAFF.

The chain joins TRBV7-2 to TRBJ1-1; D is uncertain. This CDR3 is 13 amino acids long. Germline assignment: CDR1 SGHTA and CDR2 FQGNSA. Deletions cut 4 bases from V and 5 bases from J, with 11 bases between. The CDR3 nucleotides are TGTGCCAGCAGCTCGCGGGGTGGGACTGAAGCTTTCTTT. Its protein product is CASSSRGGTEAFF.

This chain links TRBV3-1 (or the pseudogene TRBV3-2) with TRBJ2-7, with D maybe TRBD2 (6 bases). Germline loops: CDR1 LGHDT, CDR2 YNNKEL (reference sequence). The CDR3 runs 13 residues. With 10 bases removed from V and 4 bases from J, the gap between germline ends came to 17 bases. CDR3 residues: CATSAGYAYEQYF. The CDR3 DNA reads TGTGCCACCTCCGCGGGGTATGCTTACGAGCAGTACTTC.

This chain links TRBV3-1 (or the pseudogene TRBV3-2) with TRBJ2-7, with no clear D. V was trimmed by 0 bases and J by 3 bases, leaving 6 bases between them. CDR1 and CDR2 (germline): LGHDT, YNNKEL (reference sequence). CDR3 length: 13 residues. The CDR3 nucleotides are TGTGCCAGCAGCCAAGATCGAGGCTACGAGCAGTACTTC. Encoded protein: CASSQDRGYEQYF.

This clone was detected only a few times. The junction does not match germline at one end; this may be a read error. The genes are TRBV28 and TRBJ2-7; D is undetermined. The CDR3 runs to 12 residues. Looked up from germline, CDR1 is MDHEN and CDR2 is SYDVKM. This CDR3 is CASSSGSYEQYF. The CDR3 DNA is TGTGCCAGTAGTTCAGGCTCCTACGAGCAGTACTTC.

The chain recombines TRBV6-6 with TRBJ1-4; TRBD1 agrees at 11 bases. This CDR3 has 14 residues. CDR1 and CDR2 from the germline V gene are MNHNY and SVGAGI (reference sequence). Unmatched junction bases numbered 8, after V lost 4 bases and J lost 13 bases. The CDR3 loop reads CASSSDRGQDTLFF. CDR3 nucleotides: TGTGCCAGCAGTTCGGACAGGGGGCAAGATACACTGTTTTTT.

This clone was counted a single time. The gene calls are TRBV2 and TRBJ2-5; D is possibly TRBD2 (6 bases). Germline V gives CDR1 SNHLY, CDR2 FYNNEI. V lost 4 bases, J lost 3 bases, and 18 bases lay in between. CDR3 size: 16 residues. The CDR3 loop reads CASSVGLVSGEETQYF. CDR3 nucleotides: TGTGCCAGCAGTGTTGGGCTCGTTAGCGGCGAAGAGACCCAGTACTTC.

V usage is TRBV9 and J usage is TRBJ2-2, with 12 bases fitting TRBD2. Germline V gene lookup returns CDR1 SGDLS and CDR2 YYNGEE. With V trimmed by 0 bases and J by 0 bases, 0 bases remained unmatched. This CDR3 region has 17 residues. The CDR3 DNA sequence: TGTGCCAGCAGCGTAGCTAGCGGGGGGGCGAACACCGGGGAGCTGTTTTTT. Translation gives CASSVASGGANTGELFF.

This sequence joins TRBV24-1 and TRBJ2-1; D is perhaps TRBD1 (6 bases). V lost 2 bases to trimming and J lost 10 bases, with 17 bases between them. CDR1 KGHDR and CDR2 SFDVKD come from the germline V gene. This CDR3 region has 15 residues. This CDR3 reads CATSDSRQASGEQFF. CDR3 coding DNA: TGTGCCACCAGTGATTCGAGACAGGCCTCGGGGGAGCAGTTCTTC.

The CDR3 here is CASSIPQGLNTEAFF. The CDR3 DNA follows: TGTGCCAGCAGCATTCCACAGGGGCTGAACACTGAAGCTTTCTTT. The chain is built from TRBV28 and TRBJ1-1; 7 bases line up with TRBD1. V dropped 6 bases and J dropped 0; count of bases not matched to a gene: 7. Per the germline V gene, CDR1 is MDHEN and CDR2 is SYDVKM. The CDR3 is 15 residues long.

V and J are TRBV7-6 and TRBJ2-3; TRBD2 matches at 10 bases. CDR1 SGHVS and CDR2 FNYEAQ come from the germline V gene. The CDR3 spans 15 residues. V shed 3 bases, J shed 2 bases, and the junction held 2 bases outside the gene matches. The CDR3 reads CASSLLAGVTDTQYF. CDR3 DNA sequence: TGTGCCAGCAGCTTGCTAGCGGGAGTCACAGATACGCAGTATTTT.

The chain recombines TRBV30 with TRBJ1-6; D uncertain. Germline loops: CDR1 GTSNPN, CDR2 SVGIG (reference sequence). V lost 4 bases to trimming and J lost 8 bases, with 18 bases between them. The CDR3 runs to 15 residues. The CDR3 is CAWKGFEGHDSPLHF. The CDR3 region has the DNA TGTGCCTGGAAAGGTTTCGAGGGTCACGATTCACCCCTCCACTTT.

The genes are TRBV28 and TRBJ1-5, with 7 bases identical to TRBD1. This CDR3 is 15 amino acids long. Losses at the gene ends were 6 bases for V and 2 bases for J; bases not matched to a gene: 7. Germline CDR1 is MDHEN and CDR2 is SYDVKM. This CDR3 reads CASSYRGRGNQPQHF. In DNA form, the CDR3 reads TGTGCCAGCAGCTACAGGGGAAGGGGCAATCAGCCCCAGCATTTT.

J is TRBJ2-7 and V is TRBV29-1; TRBD1 matches at 11 bases. V lost 6 bases, J lost 4 bases, and 11 bases stayed unmatched. The CDR3 loop spans 15 amino acids. Germline V gene data show CDR1 as SQVTM and CDR2 as ANQGSEA. This CDR3 reads CSVQPGTGGTYEQYF. CDR3 nucleotide sequence: TGCAGCGTCCAACCCGGGACAGGGGGTACATACGAGCAGTACTTC.

The chain links TRBV4-3 to TRBJ1-1; 8 bases fit TRBD1. The CDR3 runs 14 residues. Germline CDR1 LGHNA, CDR2 YSLEER. The V and J ends lost 4 bases and 3 bases, in that order; junction bases with no gene match: 4. DNA of the CDR3: TGCGCCAGCAGCCCCAGACAGGGGCACACTGAAGCTTTCTTT. Translating gives CASSPRQGHTEAFF.

The chain employs TRBV11-2 and TRBJ2-5, with TRBD2 matching over 7 bases. CDR3 length: 15 amino acids. J was trimmed by 2 bases and V by 5 bases; bases with no gene match: 8. From germline, CDR1 is SGHAT and CDR2 FQNNGV. CDR3: CASSPYTGGQETQYF. The CDR3, as DNA: TGTGCCAGCAGCCCCTACACGGGGGGTCAAGAGACCCAGTACTTC.

The V call is TRBV5-6, the J call TRBJ1-5, with a weak D call TRBD1 (6 bases). The CDR3 spans 15 residues. Germline assignment: CDR1 SGHDT and CDR2 YYEEEE. The germline V and J ends were trimmed by 4 bases and 5 bases, with 16 bases remaining between them. In DNA form, the CDR3 reads TGTGCCAGCAGCCCACACGGACAGCGACATCAGCCCCAGCATTTT. Protein: CASSPHGQRHQPQHF.

This clone occurred once. The chain's CDR3 is CSASIGQGAFGYTF. The CDR3 bases are TGCAGTGCTAGTATAGGACAGGGGGCTTTTGGCTACACCTTC. This chain joins TRBV20-1 and TRBJ1-2; TRBD1 agrees at 11 bases. Germline-derived CDR1 and CDR2 are DFQATT and SNEGSKA (reference sequence). The length of the CDR3 is 14 residues. After removal of 3 bases from V and 7 bases from J, the junction contained 7 bases not matched to a gene.